The 30 T cell receptor beta chains below were found in one sample sequenced in a study of control samples from healthy donors and cancer patients (dated by TCRdb to about 2020). The receptor library was made with the immunoSEQ multiplex PCR assay. The source is immuneACCESS, and TCRdb retained only in-frame sequences with V and J called. Part of the clones is not carried over; for the studies checked, unresolved V genes explain less than half of this, and the remainder is unexplained. The sample profile shows about 55,000 clones; approximately 95% of them were found once. The ten most abundant clones make up around 2% of the sample. The sequencing sample was made of blood. These receptors were collected from a woman younger than 45 in good health.

The V and J genes are TRBV30 and TRBJ2-7; 8 nucleotides align to TRBD2. From germline, CDR1 is GTSNPN and CDR2 SVGIG (reference sequence). Trimming removed 4 bases from V and 0 bases from J; junction bases left unmatched: 2. CDR3 length equals 13 residues. CDR3 coding DNA: TGTGCCTGGACCAGCGGGAGCTCCTACGAGCAGTACTTC. Its translation is CAWTSGSSYEQYF.

In DNA form, the CDR3 reads TGTGCCAGCAGCAAGGGCCCAGAGGAGACCCAGTACTTC. This sequence encodes CASSKGPEETQYF. This chain links TRBV21-1 with TRBJ2-5; no check of the table's D call, TRBD1, against the DNA was made. TRBV21-1 is flagged as a pseudogene. This CDR3 has 13 residues.

The chain combines TRBV11-3 with TRBJ1-3; the match to TRBD1 covers 8 bases. The CDR3 is 16 residues long. Looked up from germline, CDR1 is SGHNT and CDR2 is YENEEA. The J segment lost 1 base and the V segment lost 4 bases, leaving 6 bases of the junction unmatched. The CDR3 DNA is TGTGCCAGCAGCTCAGGGGGCGCAGGTTCTGGAAACACCATATATTTT. This sequence encodes CASSSGGAGSGNTIYF.

V gene TRBV12-3 or TRBV12-4 combines with J gene TRBJ1-6; D possibly corresponds to TRBD1 (5 bases). V lost 8 bases to trimming and J lost 6 bases, with 11 bases between them. This CDR3 spans 13 amino acids. The CDR3 sequence: CASGTLRNSPLHF. The CDR3 DNA reads TGTGCCAGCGGGACTCTCCGTAATTCACCCCTCCACTTT.

A single count supports this clone. V is TRBV7-2 and J is TRBJ2-7, with D possibly being TRBD1 or TRBD2 (5 bases each). V gave up 5 bases and J gave up 0 bases, with 11 bases separating them. The germline V gene has CDR1 SGHTA and CDR2 FQGNSA. This CDR3 has 14 residues. CDR3 amino acids: CASSRDGSSYEQYF. CDR3 nucleotide sequence: TGTGCCAGCAGCCGGGACGGAAGCTCCTACGAGCAGTACTTC.

This sequence joins TRBV7-2 and TRBJ2-1; TRBD2 aligns across 10 bases. CDR1 and CDR2 from the germline V gene are SGHTA and FQGNSA. The CDR3 contains 15 residues. V lost 5 bases, J lost 6 bases, and 7 bases stayed unmatched. The CDR3 DNA is TGTGCCAGCAGCCCTCGGACTAGCGGTACCAATGAGCAGTTCTTC. Its translation is CASSPRTSGTNEQFF. The variable domain in full, with the rest retrieved from reference TRBV7-2 and TRBJ2-1, is GAGVSQSPSNKVTEKGKDVELRCDPISGHTALYWYRQSLGQGLEFLIYFQGNSAPDKSGLPSDRFSAERTGGSVSTLTIQRTQQEDSAVYLCASSPRTSGTNEQFFGPGTRLTVL.

In the case of this clone: An end of the junction does not agree with germline; a read error may underlie this. This chain connects TRBV5-4 to TRBJ1-6, with D tentatively TRBD1 (5 bases). Germline V gives CDR1 SGHNT, CDR2 YYREEE (reference sequence). The CDR3 contains 11 residues. The CDR3: CASSLGRDHTF. The CDR3 DNA reads TGTGCCAGCAGCTTGGGACGGGACCATACCTTT.

The chain joins TRBV27 to TRBJ1-1, with 8 bases that match TRBD1. The CDR3 runs 15 residues. J gave up 1 base and V 7 bases, and 8 bases lay outside the gene matches. Germline CDR1 reads MNHEY; CDR2 reads SMNVEV (reference sequence). CDR3 residues: CASISSGGANTEAFF. Here the CDR3 DNA reads TGTGCCAGCATCTCCTCAGGGGGCGCGAACACTGAAGCTTTCTTT.

This chain links TRBV5-1 with TRBJ1-2, with 9 bases identical to TRBD1. Unmatched junction bases numbered 11, after V lost 4 bases and J lost 4 bases. The CDR3 is made up of 16 amino acids. CDR1 SGHRS and CDR2 YFSETQ come from the germline V gene. The CDR3: CASSPTAGQGVYGYTF. The CDR3, as DNA: TGCGCCAGCAGCCCCACAGCGGGACAGGGAGTCTATGGCTACACCTTC.

The chain is built from TRBV5-1 and TRBJ2-2, with D unclear. The length of the CDR3 is 15 residues. Germline CDR1 and CDR2: SGHRS and YFSETQ. Trimming stripped 5 bases from V and 1 base from J, with 12 bases between. The CDR3 here is CASSQGKKNTGELFF. DNA for the CDR3: TGCGCCAGCAGTCAAGGCAAGAAGAACACCGGGGAGCTGTTTTTT.

This chain connects TRBV5-5 to TRBJ2-5, with D perhaps TRBD1 or TRBD2 (6 bases each). The V end lost 4 bases, the J end lost 5 bases, and 9 bases lay between the germline ends. From germline, CDR1 is SGHKS and CDR2 YYEKEE (reference sequence). The CDR3 runs to 12 residues. CDR3 sequence (DNA): TGTGCCAGCAGCAAAGGGGGGGAGACCCAGTACTTC. Its translation: CASSKGGETQYF. Full variable domain (missing parts from reference TRBV5-5 and TRBJ2-5): DAGVTQSPTHLIKTRGQQVTLRCSPISGHKSVSWYQQVLGQGPQFIFQYYEKEERGRGNFPDRFSARQFPNYSSELNVNALLLGDSALYLCASSKGGETQYFGPGTRLLVL.

J is TRBJ2-7 and V is TRBV18; the D call may be TRBD1 or TRBD2 (5 bases each). Germline CDR1 KGHSH, CDR2 LQKENI. The ends were cut back, 3 bases at V and 5 bases at J, with 17 bases in the middle. The CDR3 sequence is 15 residues long. Here the CDR3 DNA reads TGTGCCAGCTCACCGAATTGGGACCTCACCCACGAGCAGTACTTC. Encoded protein: CASSPNWDLTHEQYF.

This rearrangement joins TRBV28 to TRBJ1-3, with TRBD1 identical over 9 bases. CDR1 MDHEN and CDR2 SYDVKM come from the germline V gene. The ends lost 6 bases at V and 0 bases at J; junction bases unmatched: 12. The CDR3 spans 18 residues. In nucleotides, the CDR3 is TGTGCCAGCAGATCTCTACAGGGGGCCCTCGCCTCTGGAAACACCATATATTTT. It yields the protein CASRSLQGALASGNTIYF. Full variable domain (missing parts from reference TRBV28 and TRBJ1-3): DVKVTQSSRYLVKRTGEKVFLECVQDMDHENMFWYRQDPGLGLRLIYFSYDVKMKEKGDIPEGYSVSREKKERFSLILESASTNQTSMYLCASRSLQGALASGNTIYFGEGSWLTVV.

The V and J genes are TRBV6-6 and TRBJ2-1; 13 nucleotides align to TRBD2. Germline CDR1 is MNHNY and CDR2 is SVGAGI (reference sequence). The length of the CDR3 is 16 residues. After removal of 5 bases from V and 6 bases from J, the junction contained 7 bases not matched to a gene. Here the CDR3 reads CASSRQGTSGVNEQFF. CDR3 nucleotides: TGTGCCAGCAGTCGACAAGGGACTAGCGGGGTCAATGAGCAGTTCTTC.

V is TRBV25-1 and J is TRBJ2-3, with a tentative D call TRBD1 (6 bases). CDR1 is MGHDK and CDR2 is SYGVNS in the germline V gene. V was cut by 4 bases and J by 0 bases, with 17 bases left in between. This CDR3 region has 17 residues. The CDR3 sequence: CASSAFLRQDSTDTQYF. For the CDR3, the DNA is TGTGCCAGCAGTGCATTCCTTCGACAGGATAGCACAGATACGCAGTATTTT.

This clone was counted a single time. The chain is built from TRBV12-3 or TRBV12-4 and TRBJ1-1; D unresolved. This CDR3 is built from 11 residues. Trimming stripped 1 base from V and 13 bases from J, with 10 bases between. DNA of the CDR3: TGTGCCAGCAGTTTAGGGGCCCGGGGTTTCTTT. This encodes CASSLGARGFF.

This chain joins TRBV6-5 and TRBJ2-7; 14 positions agree with TRBD2. The germline CDR1 and CDR2 sequences are MNHEY and SVGAGI. V shed 2 bases and J 4 bases; nucleotides not matched to a gene: 1. CDR3 length: 15 amino acids. The CDR3 protein is CASSYGTSGSYEQYF. The CDR3, as DNA: TGTGCCAGCAGTTACGGGACTAGCGGGAGTTACGAGCAGTACTTC.

V usage is TRBV27 and J usage is TRBJ2-6, with 9 bases matching TRBD2. The length of the CDR3 is 21 residues. Germline-derived CDR1 and CDR2 are MNHEY and SMNVEV (reference sequence). The V and J ends lost 3 bases and 0 bases, in that order; junction bases with no gene match: 15. The CDR3 DNA sequence: TGTGCCAGCAGTTTTTCTGTTCGGCGGGAGGGGACTAGCTCTGGGGCCAACGTCCTGACTTTC. Translating gives CASSFSVRREGTSSGANVLTF.

This rearrangement joins TRBV7-9 to TRBJ2-1; D unclear. The CDR3 totals 13 residues. With 5 bases removed from V and 10 bases from J, the gap between germline ends came to 15 bases. CDR1 SEHNR and CDR2 FQNEAQ come from the germline V gene (reference sequence). The CDR3 is CASSPEDPYEQFF. CDR3 sequence (DNA): TGTGCCAGCAGCCCTGAAGACCCCTACGAGCAGTTCTTC.

The chain links TRBV27 to TRBJ1-6, with 8 bases aligning to TRBD1. The CDR3 consists of 16 residues. Germline-derived CDR1 and CDR2 are MNHEY and SMNVEV (reference sequence). Germline trimming cut 5 bases from V and 2 bases from J; bases unmatched to any gene: 5. The CDR3 region is CASSDRGTTYNSPLHF. Here the CDR3 DNA reads TGTGCCAGCAGTGACAGGGGAACGACCTATAATTCACCCCTCCACTTT.

The gene calls are TRBV5-1 and TRBJ2-1; possibly TRBD2 for D (6 bases). Trimming cost V 0 bases and J 4 bases, with 11 bases left between them. Germline loops: CDR1 SGHRS, CDR2 YFSETQ. The CDR3 contains 15 residues. CDR3 in amino acids: CASSLVSSAYNEQFF. The CDR3 bases are TGCGCCAGCAGCTTGGTCTCTAGCGCTTACAATGAGCAGTTCTTC.

This clone was detected a few times. This chain connects TRBV5-1 to TRBJ1-2, with 8 bases aligning to TRBD1. Per the germline V gene, CDR1 is SGHRS and CDR2 is YFSETQ. Trimming cost V 5 bases and J 7 bases; bases outside gene matches: 7. The CDR3 totals 13 residues. In DNA, the CDR3 is TGCGCCAGCAGATCCGGGACAGGTGGTGGCTACACCTTC. As protein: CASRSGTGGGYTF. The complete variable domain, with remaining parts taken from reference TRBV5-1 and TRBJ1-2, reads KAGVTQTPRYLIKTRGQQVTLSCSPISGHRSVSWYQQTPGQGLQFLFEYFSETQRNKGNFPGRFSGRQFSNSRSEMNVSTLELGDSALYLCASRSGTGGGYTFGSGTRLTVV.

J is TRBJ2-1 and V is TRBV5-6, with TRBD2 matching 9 bases. Trimming took 3 bases from V and 2 from J; bases not matched to a gene: 3. Germline CDR1 SGHDT, CDR2 YYEEEE. This CDR3 has 15 amino acids. The DNA for the CDR3 is TGTGCCAGCAGCTCCGGACTAGCGCCCTACAATGAGCAGTTCTTC. As protein: CASSSGLAPYNEQFF. The full variable domain, with the rest looked up from reference TRBV5-6 and TRBJ2-1, is DAGVTQSPTHLIKTRGQQVTLRCSPKSGHDTVSWYQQALGQGPQFIFQYYEEEERQRGNFPDRFSGHQFPNYSSELNVNALLLGDSALYLCASSSGLAPYNEQFFGPGTRLTVL.

The gene calls are TRBV4-1 and TRBJ2-5; D call uncertain. V was pared by 0 bases and J by 1 base, with 12 bases between. CDR1 is MGHRA, CDR2 YSYEKL, per germline. The CDR3 consists of 16 residues. The CDR3 nucleotides are TGCGCCAGCAGCCAAGACCAACAGAGTATCCAAGAGACCCAGTACTTC. This encodes CASSQDQQSIQETQYF.

The chain uses TRBV6-5 and TRBJ2-3, with D maybe TRBD1 (6 bases). Deletions cut 6 bases from V and 8 bases from J, with 18 bases between. Germline values: CDR1 MNHEY, CDR2 SVGAGI. This CDR3 comprises 14 residues. The CDR3 bases are TGTGCCAGCAGGGGCCCCCTACAGGGAGCTACGCAGTATTTT. Residues: CASRGPLQGATQYF.

The chain carries TRBV6-5 and TRBJ2-5; D is perhaps TRBD1 or TRBD2 (5 bases each). The CDR3 sequence is 13 residues long. The V gene's germline CDR1 is MNHEY and CDR2 SVGAGI. Trimming took off 0 bases at V and 9 bases at J, with 11 bases between the two ends. The CDR3 loop reads CASSYSLGAPQYF. CDR3 DNA sequence: TGTGCCAGCAGTTACTCACTCGGGGCCCCCCAGTACTTC.

The chain links TRBV12-3 or TRBV12-4 to TRBJ1-1; D gene unclear. The V end lost 1 base, the J end lost 6 bases, and 3 bases lay between the germline ends. The CDR3 has 11 residues. The CDR3 is CASSLGSEAFF. The DNA for the CDR3 is TGTGCCAGCAGTTTAGGGTCTGAAGCTTTCTTT.

This sequence joins TRBV19 and TRBJ2-3; 7 bases match TRBD1. CDR1 and CDR2 (germline): LNHDA, SQIVND (reference sequence). The length of the CDR3 is 17 residues. J gave up 1 base and V 4 bases, and 11 bases lay outside the gene matches. CDR3 DNA: TGTGCCAGTAGTAGACCTACGGGACAGCCACGCACAGATACGCAGTATTTT. Protein: CASSRPTGQPRTDTQYF.

The chain is built from TRBV19 and TRBJ2-4; D might be TRBD1 (6 bases). The CDR3 has 15 amino acids. Germline-derived CDR1 and CDR2 are LNHDA and SQIVND (reference sequence). V was clipped by 7 bases and J by 0 bases, with 13 bases between them. In nucleotides, the CDR3 is TGTGCCAGTAACCCCGGACAGTTAGCCAAAAACATTCAGTACTTC. Translation gives CASNPGQLAKNIQYF.

The V gene is TRBV3-1 (or the pseudogene TRBV3-2), the J gene TRBJ1-5, with a tentative D call TRBD1 (5 bases). Germline V gene lookup returns CDR1 LGHDT and CDR2 YNNKEL (reference sequence). This CDR3 contains 15 residues. Trimming removed 3 bases at V and 7 bases at J, with 16 bases between. CDR3 in amino acids: CASSQGPFPSQPQHF. The CDR3 DNA reads TGTGCCAGCAGCCAGGGACCCTTCCCAAGCCAGCCCCAGCATTTT.